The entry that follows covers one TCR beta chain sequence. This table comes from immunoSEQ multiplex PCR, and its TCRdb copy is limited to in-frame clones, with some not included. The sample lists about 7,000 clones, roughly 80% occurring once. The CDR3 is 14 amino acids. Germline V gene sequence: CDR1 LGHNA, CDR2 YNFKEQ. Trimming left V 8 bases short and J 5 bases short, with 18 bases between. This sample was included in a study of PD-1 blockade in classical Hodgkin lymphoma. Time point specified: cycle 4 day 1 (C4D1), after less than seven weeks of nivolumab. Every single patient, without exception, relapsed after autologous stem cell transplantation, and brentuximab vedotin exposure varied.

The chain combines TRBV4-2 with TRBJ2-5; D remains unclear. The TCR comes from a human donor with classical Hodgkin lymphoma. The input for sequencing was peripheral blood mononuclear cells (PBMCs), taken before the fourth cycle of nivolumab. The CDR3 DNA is TGTGCCAGCCGGGCGGCCTCTACGGAGGAGACCCAGTACTTC. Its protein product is CASRAASTEETQYF.